These T cell receptor beta chains were read from a single sample in a study of T cell changes during pregnancy in multiple sclerosis. The data were produced by immunoSEQ multiplex PCR, yet TCRdb's version contains in-frame clones alone and is incomplete. This table has fewer than 110,000 clones, roughly 92% appearing once. The specimen was peripheral blood, collected after pregnancy. The receptors were sampled from a female donor with multiple sclerosis, enrolled in a pregnancy study. CDR3s include the opening cysteine and the closing phenylalanine or tryptophan. The D gene is left open where the match is weak. Size tells how often a clone was seen (once, few, many) or the class of an expanded clone, and some rows leave it out.

DNA	CDR3	size	D	J	V
TGTGCCAGCAGCAAAGGACAGGAGGGCTACACCTTC	CASSKGQEGYTF	-	-	TRBJ1-2	TRBV21-1
TGTGCCAGCACCCCCGGAGGGGACGAGGACTACGAGCAGTACTTC	CASTPGGDEDYEQYF	-	-	TRBJ2-7	TRBV5-4
TGTGCCAGCAGTAAGCAGGGATGGGGAAACACTGAAGCTTTCTTT	CASSKQGWGNTEAFF	-	-	TRBJ1-1	TRBV6-6
TGTGCCAGCAGCTTAGCGGGACAGGGCGGTGGCTACACCTTC	CASSLAGQGGGYTF	-	TRBD1	TRBJ1-2	TRBV13
TGTGCCAGCAGCCACGCTCAGAGGCCTTCGGACTATGGCTACACCTTC	CASSHAQRPSDYGYTF	once	-	TRBJ1-2	TRBV5-5
TGTGCCAGCAGTTCCCCGGGACTAGCGGGAAGGAGGGGCGAGCAGTACTTC	CASSSPGLAGRRGEQYF	-	TRBD2	TRBJ2-7	TRBV27
TGTGCCAGCAGCGTGAGGCCTGTTAATTCACCCCTCCACTTT	CASSVRPVNSPLHF	-	-	TRBJ1-6	TRBV9
TGTGCCAGCAGTTCGAGGCCCTGGACAGACGAGCAGTACTTC	CASSSRPWTDEQYF	-	-	TRBJ2-7	TRBV7-6
TGTGCCAGCAGCCCCGGGACTAGCGGGAATCAAGAGACCCAGTACTTC	CASSPGTSGNQETQYF	-	TRBD2	TRBJ2-5	TRBV7-9
TGCAGCGTTAGGACAGGGAGCGAGCAGTACTTC	CSVRTGSEQYF	-	TRBD1	TRBJ2-7	TRBV29-1
TGTGCCAGCAGTTTAGGGGGACTAGCGGAGCAAGATACGCAGTATTTT	CASSLGGLAEQDTQYF	-	TRBD2	TRBJ2-3	TRBV28
TGTGCCAGCTCAAGTGAGTCTAACTATGGCTACACCTTC	CASSSESNYGYTF	once	-	TRBJ1-2	TRBV18
TGTGCCAGCACCATCGGAGGGGCTAGCGGTAACAATGAGCAGTTCTTC	CASTIGGASGNNEQFF	-	TRBD2	TRBJ2-1	TRBV6-6
TGCGCCAGCAGCCAAGGTCAGGGCGGGGGGGCGGGTGAGACCCAGTACTTC	CASSQGQGGGAGETQYF	-	TRBD2	TRBJ2-5	TRBV4-1
TGTGCCAGCACCGCCTTGACTAGCGGGAGGTCAAGAAGACTGTTCTTC	CASTALTSGRSRRLFF	-	TRBD2	TRBJ2-1	TRBV4-2
TGTGCCAGCAGCTTTGGGACAGGGGTTAGCACAGATACGCAGTATTTT	CASSFGTGVSTDTQYF	-	TRBD1	TRBJ2-3	TRBV7-9
TGTGCCAGCAGGTCCCAGTTACCAGATACGCAGTATTTT	CASRSQLPDTQYF	-	-	TRBJ2-3	TRBV6-6
TGTGCCAGCAGCCACCGGGACACAATCGGAAACACCATATATTTT	CASSHRDTIGNTIYF	-	-	TRBJ1-3	TRBV7-9
TGTGCCATTCCCCGGGGCGGGGGAGAAAACTATGGCTACACCTTC	CAIPRGGGENYGYTF	-	-	TRBJ1-2	TRBV10-3
TGTGCCAGCAGCCGCGCGACCCTAAGACAGGGGGGTCCTCTGTTTTTT	CASSRATLRQGGPLFF	-	TRBD1	TRBJ1-4	TRBV4-2
TGTGCCAGCGGGAGGGGACAGGGGTTTCACACCATATATTTT	CASGRGQGFHTIYF	-	TRBD1	TRBJ1-3	TRBV25-1
TGTGCCAGCAGCCTGGACGGGGGACAGGGTGTCAGTGAGCAGTTCTTC	CASSLDGGQGVSEQFF	-	TRBD1	TRBJ2-1	TRBV7-9
TGTGCCAGCAGCTTCAGGGGTGACTATGGCTACACCTTC	CASSFRGDYGYTF	-	-	TRBJ1-2	TRBV7-2
TGTGCCAGCAGTTACACAGACAGGGACTACGAGCAGTACTTC	CASSYTDRDYEQYF	-	TRBD1	TRBJ2-7	TRBV6-6
TGTGCCAGCAGCTTTTTCCTTACAGGGGGCGGTCATAATGAGCAGTTCTTC	CASSFFLTGGGHNEQFF	-	TRBD1	TRBJ2-1	TRBV5-5
TGTGCCAGCATCGACCCCGGGACTAGCCAGGGACTAGGGCAGTTCTTC	CASIDPGTSQGLGQFF	-	TRBD2	TRBJ2-1	TRBV11-2
TGTGCCAGCAGCGCCCGGGACAGGTCCCTGGATCGGTACTTC	CASSARDRSLDRYF	-	TRBD1	TRBJ2-7	TRBV7-9
TGTGCCACAACGACTAGCGGGTCCACAGATACGCAGTATTTT	CATTTSGSTDTQYF	once	TRBD2	TRBJ2-3	TRBV19
TGTGCCAGCAGCCTTCACCGGGACAGGGGTGGCGGCTACACCTTC	CASSLHRDRGGGYTF	-	TRBD1	TRBJ1-2	TRBV16
TGCGCCAGCAGCCAAGATGTACGGCCTCCGCGGGACACTGAAGCTTTCTTT	CASSQDVRPPRDTEAFF	-	-	TRBJ1-1	TRBV4-1
TGCGCCAGCAGCCGAACTACAGGGGGCGTCGAGCAGTACTTC	CASSRTTGGVEQYF	-	TRBD1	TRBJ2-7	TRBV5-1
TGTGCCAGCAGCTTGGGCAGGGGAGAGTCACCCCTCCACTTT	CASSLGRGESPLHF	-	-	TRBJ1-6	TRBV5-4
TGCAGCGTCGGACAGGGGGCTGGCAGCAATCAGCCCCAGCATTTT	CSVGQGAGSNQPQHF	-	TRBD1	TRBJ1-5	TRBV29-1
TGTGCCAGCAGCCTCCGGGAGGACATTCAGTACTTC	CASSLREDIQYF	-	TRBD2	TRBJ2-4	TRBV9
TGTGCCAGCAGGCCGGGACTAGCGGGGGGGGCCGGTACCGGGGAGCTGTTTTTT	CASRPGLAGGAGTGELFF	-	TRBD2	TRBJ2-2	TRBV5-4
TGCGCCAGCAGCTTCTCGGCTCAGGGCGGAACTGAAGCTTTCTTT	CASSFSAQGGTEAFF	-	-	TRBJ1-1	TRBV5-1
TGTGCCAGCAGCTTGGACGGGCGGGGCCTGAACATTCAGTACTTC	CASSLDGRGLNIQYF	-	-	TRBJ2-4	TRBV5-4